This TCR beta chain was captured in a study of control samples from healthy donors and cancer patients. Method: immunoSEQ multiplex PCR; TCRdb's copy keeps in-frame clones and lacks some. The sample gives 60,000 to 95,000 clones, about nine tenths of which show up once; around a tenth is in the top ten. Trimming stripped 1 base from V and 3 bases from J, with 14 bases between. This CDR3 spans 16 amino acids. Germline CDR1 reads MNHEY; CDR2 reads SMNVEV (reference sequence). The receptor's source is a woman in her forties or fifties with colorectal cancer. The chain employs TRBV27 and TRBJ2-3; possibly TRBD1 for D (6 bases). Sequencing was performed on PBMCs. The CDR3: CASSLYRPRGTDTQYF. The CDR3 nucleotides read TGTGCCAGCAGTTTATATCGGCCTAGGGGGACAGATACGCAGTATTTT.